This T cell receptor (beta chain) was captured in a study of blood T cell repertoires in COVID-19. In the source study's methods: Estimated nucleated cell counts came from reference gene primer amplification. Generated by immunoSEQ multiplex PCR, the TCRdb table keeps only in-frame clones and is missing some. Clonal size and the V and J genes are those of that table, whereas D and trimming came from the DNA. The sample carries about 190,000 clones, roughly 80% recorded once. This CDR3 spans 12 amino acids. V gave up 3 bases and J gave up 4 bases, with 6 bases separating them. Germline V gives CDR1 MNHNS, CDR2 SASEGT.

The sequenced sample consisted of peripheral blood. This sequence was found in a woman aged 55-70 years with COVID-19, enrolled during active disease. The V and J genes are TRBV6-1 and TRBJ1-2, with a possible D match to TRBD1 (5 bases). CDR3 residues: CASSETVYGYTF. Here the CDR3 DNA reads TGTGCCAGCAGTGAGACAGTCTATGGCTACACCTTC.